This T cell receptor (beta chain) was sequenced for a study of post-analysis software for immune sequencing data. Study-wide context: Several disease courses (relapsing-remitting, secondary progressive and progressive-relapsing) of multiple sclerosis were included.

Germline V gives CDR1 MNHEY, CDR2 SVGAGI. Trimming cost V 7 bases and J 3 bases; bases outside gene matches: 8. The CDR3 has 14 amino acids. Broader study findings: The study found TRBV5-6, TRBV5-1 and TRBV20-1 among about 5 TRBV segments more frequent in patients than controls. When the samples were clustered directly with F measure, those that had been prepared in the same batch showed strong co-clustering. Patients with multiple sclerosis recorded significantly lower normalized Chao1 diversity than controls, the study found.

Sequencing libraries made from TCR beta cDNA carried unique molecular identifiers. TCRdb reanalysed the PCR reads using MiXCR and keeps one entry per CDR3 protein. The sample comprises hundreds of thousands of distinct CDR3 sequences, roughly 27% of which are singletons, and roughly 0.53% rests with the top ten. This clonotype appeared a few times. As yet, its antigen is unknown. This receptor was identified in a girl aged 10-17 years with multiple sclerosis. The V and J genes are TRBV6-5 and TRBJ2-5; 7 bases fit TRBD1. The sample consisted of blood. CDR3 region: CASNAGTAEETQYF. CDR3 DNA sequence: TGTGCCAGCAACGCCGGGACAGCCGAAGAGACCCAGTACTTC.